This TCR beta chain was captured by sequencing in a study of blood T cell repertoires in COVID-19 (dated by TCRdb to the early 2020s). General notes on the study: Samples from collaborators originated in the United States, Italy and Spain and spanned both the acute and convalescent phases of COVID-19. Deeply sampled blood TCRbeta repertoires from subjects exposed to, actively infected with, or recovered from COVID-19 were included in the dataset. A freely available public database, intended as a resource for researchers studying the immune response to SARS-CoV-2, is where the repertoires were released. The material from the prospective study consisted of cDNA or gDNA derived from T cells, B-cell-depleted T cells, or PBMCs. Where available, HLA class I and class II types were obtained from metadata supplied by the sample provider rather than from assay-based typing. Sample metadata almost always included a de-identified subject ID, COVID-19 status, age in years and sex. Samples came from the ongoing ImmuneRACE study (first 160 participants) plus 1,254 subjects from 6 global collaborators. Broader findings and caveats from the paper: The quantity of clinical and demographic metadata differed by source and by participant and was supplied without curation.

TCRbeta CDR3 regions were amplified from genomic DNA by means of the immunoSEQ Assay, a bias-controlled multiplex PCR. On the study's bioinformatics: Within the assay, amplification of reference gene primers was used to estimate how many nucleated cells each sample contained. To quantify the absolute abundance of each unique TCRbeta CDR3 rearrangement, sequence reads were collapsed and filtered. For each sample, productive Simpson clonality was calculated by taking the square root of Simpson's diversity index across productive rearrangements. Sourced from immuneACCESS, this table was stored by TCRdb with only in-frame sequences that have V and J called. A share of the clones is absent; for the studies checked, an unresolved V gene accounts for under half, and the remainder has no known explanation. Clonal size and the V and J genes are those of that table, whereas D and trimming came from the DNA. This sample has just over 300,000 clones in its table, and about 85% of those were observed once. The ten largest clones represent roughly 2.3% of the sample.

As concerns this clone: Its cognate antigen has yet to be identified. The record has no base qualities; no much larger clone is one base away.

Each collaborating institution followed its own protocols to collect whole blood in K2EDTA tubes. Collaborator samples were shipped for TCRbeta analysis as frozen whole blood, isolated PBMCs, or DNA extracted from either sample type. The receptor was isolated from a man younger than 35 with active or convalescent COVID-19. Sequenced sample: peripheral blood.

The CDR3 sequence is CASNRGGNYNEQFF. The nucleotide sequence reads TGTGCCAGCAATCGCGGAGGGAACTACAATGAGCAGTTCTTC. This receptor chain uses TRBV27 and TRBJ2-1; TRBD2 is perhaps the D gene, given 6 matching bases. Including cysteine and phenylalanine, the CDR3 has 14 amino acids. The DNA shown is the 42-base CDR3, in frame from base 1. V loses 7 bases, J loses 3 bases, and the germline ends lie 13 bases apart. The CDR1 and CDR2 encoded by the germline V gene (reference sequence) are MNHEY and SMNVEV.